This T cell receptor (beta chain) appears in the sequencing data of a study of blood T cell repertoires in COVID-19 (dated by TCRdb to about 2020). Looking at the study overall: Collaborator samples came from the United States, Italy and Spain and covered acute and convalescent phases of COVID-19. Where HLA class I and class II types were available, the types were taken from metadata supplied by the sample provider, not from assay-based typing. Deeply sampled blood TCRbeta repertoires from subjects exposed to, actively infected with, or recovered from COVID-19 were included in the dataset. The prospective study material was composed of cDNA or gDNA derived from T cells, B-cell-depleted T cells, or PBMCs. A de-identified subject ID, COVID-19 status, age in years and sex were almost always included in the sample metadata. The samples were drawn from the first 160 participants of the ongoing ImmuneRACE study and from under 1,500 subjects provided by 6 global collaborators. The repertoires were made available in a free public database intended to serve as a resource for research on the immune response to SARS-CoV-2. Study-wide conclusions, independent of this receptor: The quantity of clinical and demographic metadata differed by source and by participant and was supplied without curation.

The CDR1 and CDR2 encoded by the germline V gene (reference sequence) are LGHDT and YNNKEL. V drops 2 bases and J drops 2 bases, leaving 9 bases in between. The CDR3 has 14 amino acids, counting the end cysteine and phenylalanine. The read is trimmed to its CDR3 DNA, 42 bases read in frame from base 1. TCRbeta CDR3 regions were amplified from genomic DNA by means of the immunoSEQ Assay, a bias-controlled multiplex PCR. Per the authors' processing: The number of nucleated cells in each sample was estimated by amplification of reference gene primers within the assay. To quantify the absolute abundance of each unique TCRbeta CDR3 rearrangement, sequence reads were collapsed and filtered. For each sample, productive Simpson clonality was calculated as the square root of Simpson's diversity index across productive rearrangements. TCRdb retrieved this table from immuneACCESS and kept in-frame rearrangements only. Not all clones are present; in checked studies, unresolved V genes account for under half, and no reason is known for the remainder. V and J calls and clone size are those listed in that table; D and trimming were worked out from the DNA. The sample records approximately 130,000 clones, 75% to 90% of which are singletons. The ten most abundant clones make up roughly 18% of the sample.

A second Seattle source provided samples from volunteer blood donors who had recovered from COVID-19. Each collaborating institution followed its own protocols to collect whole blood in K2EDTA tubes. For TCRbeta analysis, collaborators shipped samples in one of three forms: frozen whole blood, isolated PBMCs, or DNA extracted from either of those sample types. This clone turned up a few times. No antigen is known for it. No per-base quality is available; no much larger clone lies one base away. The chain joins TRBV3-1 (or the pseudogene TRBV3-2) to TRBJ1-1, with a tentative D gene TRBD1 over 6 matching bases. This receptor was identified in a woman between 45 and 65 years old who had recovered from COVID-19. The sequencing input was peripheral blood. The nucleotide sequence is TGTGCCAGCAGCCAAACAGGGAGTAACACTGAAGCTTTCTTT. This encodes CASSQTGSNTEAFF.